A selection of T cell receptor beta chains follows, all from one sample in a study of T cell changes during pregnancy in multiple sclerosis. Repertoires were generated with immunoSEQ multiplex PCR, while TCRdb's copy carries only in-frame clones and drops some. The table shows some 100,000 clones, with 90% to 95% occurring only once. The sample here was peripheral blood, taken before pregnancy. The receptors were gathered from a female donor with multiple sclerosis, enrolled in a pregnancy study. The CDR3 runs from the conserved cysteine through the conserved F or W. The order of the fields is V gene, D gene, CDR3 protein. D genes are given only for firm matches.

TRBV5-6	.	CASSFGEGPQHF
TRBV7-6	.	CASSFPATGEAFF
TRBV10-3	TRBD2	CAITAGTSGTDTQYF
TRBV2	TRBD2	CASSGGLAEINEQFF
TRBV28	TRBD1	CASSLGGRGKDTEAFF
TRBV18	TRBD1	CASSPRLNVPDRGSNEQFF
TRBV7-9	.	CASSSGSGFYTGELFF
TRBV7-7	.	CASSPQPQDTQYF
TRBV6-1	TRBD1	CASTDRALNTEAFF
TRBV7-2	.	CASRTGASNEQYF
TRBV27	.	CASSFSLGGQIYGYTF
TRBV21-1	.	CASSPATRGGGTTIYF
TRBV10-3	TRBD2	CAITGLGDYNEQFF
TRBV6-5	TRBD1	CASRGSGSDEQYF
TRBV5-1	TRBD2	CASSDRYGGSSYEQYF
TRBV10-3	.	CAISDREGNQPQHF
TRBV6-6	.	CASSYSFGSTDTQYF
TRBV19	TRBD1	CASSLSGTGAYNEQFF
TRBV5-1	.	CASSLRPSKTHYEQYF
TRBV5-1	.	CASSLDVSPYNEQFF
TRBV7-2	TRBD2	CASSSVSGRAGEQYF
TRBV18	.	CASSPTGSTGELFF
TRBV30	.	CAWSGGGGSYEQFF
TRBV6-5	.	CASSYGLSYEQYF
TRBV10-3	TRBD1	CAIMGQGSYEQYF
TRBV27	.	CAAGQSYEQYF
TRBV19	TRBD1	CASRGTGGFYEQYF
TRBV5-4	TRBD2	CASSPDRGTSGFSGANVLTF
TRBV4-2	TRBD1	CASSQERDSSYEQYF
TRBV5-6	TRBD2	CASSLELAGGNEQFF
TRBV4-1	TRBD1	CASSHRRAGGAYGYTF
TRBV29-1	TRBD1	CSVQADRGRNQETQYF
TRBV7-6	TRBD2	CASSSTGTSGRSDTQYF
TRBV11-2	TRBD2	CASSSIERESYNEQFF
TRBV13	.	CASSLTALRETQYF
TRBV19	.	CASSKGAGRETQYF
TRBV11-3	TRBD2	CASSPGQISSSGKYNEQFF
TRBV6-5	TRBD1	CASSYSTGGNTIYF
TRBV5-6	TRBD1	CASSQTQGSYEQYF
TRBV30	TRBD2	CAWAGLASDTQYF
TRBV2	.	CASEAGRYYEQYF
TRBV28	TRBD1	CASSFGQGLNYGYTF
TRBV5-1	TRBD1	CASSRDRGPTNEKLFF
TRBV19	.	CASSPPTGGDAYEQYF
TRBV5-5	.	CASSLRTGYMNTEAFF
TRBV6-1	TRBD1	CASSRDRGYEQYF
TRBV7-9	.	CASSLDLATDLRETQYF
TRBV4-1	.	CANTPYGSASYNEQFF
TRBV27	.	CASSLEAGANVLTF
TRBV28	.	CASSFGAASGNTIYF
TRBV4-3	.	CASSQDNGGVDNEQFF
TRBV25-1	.	CASPGLDTYEQYF
TRBV4-3	.	CASSQERSAGLSLAKNIQYF
TRBV2	.	CASRGAHEAFF
TRBV7-2	.	CASSFQGLGYNEQFF